The clone carrying this T cell receptor (beta chain) was recorded at least ten times. The antigen is not known. The data are from a study of T cell repertoires in cytomegalovirus infection. Whole-study context: Peptides in the study included HLA-C-restricted and HLA-B-restricted CMV epitopes. Study results and limitations: HLA-C-restricted CMV-specific TCR beta clonotypes prevailed in the ex vivo response.

TCRdb processed the reads anew with MiXCR; each CDR3 protein has one entry. The sample records about 900,000 distinct CDR3 sequences, about 33% being singletons. Trimming shortened V by 5 bases and J by 8 bases, and 10 bases separated the two germline ends. This CDR3 contains 12 residues. Germline V gene lookup returns CDR1 SEHNR and CDR2 FQNEAQ (reference sequence). The gene calls are TRBV7-9 and TRBJ2-1, with a weak D call TRBD1 (6 bases). This TCR was recovered from a human donor in good health (CMV status not recorded). Some clones in this sample may be carry-over from other donors' samples. The input for sequencing was cultured CD8+ T cells from PBMCs, taken from culture after CMV antigen stimulation. The CDR3 here is CASSQGGYEQFF. DNA of the CDR3: TGTGCCAGCAGCCAAGGGGGTTATGAGCAGTTCTTC.